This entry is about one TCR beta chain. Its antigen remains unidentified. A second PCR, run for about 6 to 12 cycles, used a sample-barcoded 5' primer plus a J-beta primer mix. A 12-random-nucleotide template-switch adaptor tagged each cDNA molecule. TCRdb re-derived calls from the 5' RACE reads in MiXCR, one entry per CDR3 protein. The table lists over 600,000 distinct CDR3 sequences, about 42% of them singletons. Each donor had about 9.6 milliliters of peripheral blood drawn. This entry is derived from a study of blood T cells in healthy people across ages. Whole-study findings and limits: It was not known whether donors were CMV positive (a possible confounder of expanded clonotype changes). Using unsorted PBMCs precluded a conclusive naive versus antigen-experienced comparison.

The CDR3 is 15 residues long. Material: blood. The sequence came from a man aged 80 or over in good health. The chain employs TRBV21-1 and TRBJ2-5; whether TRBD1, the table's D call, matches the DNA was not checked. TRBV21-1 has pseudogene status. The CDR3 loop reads CASSKGRGAWETQYF. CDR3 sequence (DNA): TGTGCCAGCAGCAAAGGTCGAGGGGCTTGGGAGACCCAGTACTTC.